These T cell receptor beta chains were read from a single sample in a study of neurological immune-mediated disorders. TCRdb reprocessed the 5' RACE reads with MiXCR, giving one entry per CDR3 protein. Of tens of thousands of distinct CDR3 sequences listed, less than 6% were seen once; the top ten hold roughly 2%. The specimen sequenced was CD4+ T cells from blood. The receptors shown here come from a woman aged 45-65 years in good health. The CDR3 runs from the conserved cysteine through the conserved F or W. The order of the fields is V gene, J gene, clone size, D gene, CDR3 DNA, CDR3 protein. The D gene is left open where the match is weak. The size entry gives once, few, many or a size class.

TRBV5-1	TRBJ1-2	many	-	TGCGCCAGCAGCTTGGAAGTCCCTAACTATGGCTACACCTTC	CASSLEVPNYGYTF
TRBV20-1	TRBJ2-1	many	TRBD2	TGCAGTGCCCCACCCGGCGGGAGTTTCTATGAGCAGTTCTTC	CSAPPGGSFYEQFF
TRBV20-1	TRBJ2-5	many	-	TGCAGTGCTAGCGGGAGACGACAAGAGACCCAGTACTTC	CSASGRRQETQYF
TRBV9	TRBJ1-2	many	-	TGTGCCAGCAGCGTCACGATTTCCGAGGGTGCCGGCGGCTACACCTTC	CASSVTISEGAGGYTF
TRBV20-1	TRBJ2-7	many	TRBD2	TGCAGTGCTAGAGATTTTCCTAGCGGGGCTTACGAGCAGTACTTC	CSARDFPSGAYEQYF
TRBV5-5	TRBJ2-1	many	-	TGTGCCAGCAGCTTCCAGGGTGGGCAGGAGCAGTTCTTC	CASSFQGGQEQFF
TRBV20-1	TRBJ2-5	many	-	TGCAGTGCTAGTGCTAGCGAAGAGACCCAGTACTTC	CSASASEETQYF
TRBV10-3	TRBJ2-2	many	TRBD2	TGTGCCATCAGTGAGGTTGGGACTAGCGTCACCGGGGAGCTGTTTTTT	CAISEVGTSVTGELFF
TRBV28	TRBJ1-1	many	-	TGTGCCAGCAGTTTCGAGGGGGGAGGCAGGGCTTTCTTT	CASSFEGGGRAFF
TRBV7-3	TRBJ2-5	many	TRBD2	TGTGCCAGCAGCGGATATCCCGGGCTAGCGGAAGAGACCCAGTACTTC	CASSGYPGLAEETQYF